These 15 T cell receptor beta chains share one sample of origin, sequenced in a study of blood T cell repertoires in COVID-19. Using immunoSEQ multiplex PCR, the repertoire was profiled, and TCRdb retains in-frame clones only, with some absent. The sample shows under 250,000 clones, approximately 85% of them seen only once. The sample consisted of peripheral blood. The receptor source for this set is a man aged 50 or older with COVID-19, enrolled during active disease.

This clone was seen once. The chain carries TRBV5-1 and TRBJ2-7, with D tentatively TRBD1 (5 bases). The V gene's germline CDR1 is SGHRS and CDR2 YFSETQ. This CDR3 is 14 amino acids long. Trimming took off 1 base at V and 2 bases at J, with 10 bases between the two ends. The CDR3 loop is CASSLNTGPYEQYF. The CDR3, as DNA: TGCGCCAGCAGCTTGAATACAGGTCCCTACGAGCAGTACTTC.

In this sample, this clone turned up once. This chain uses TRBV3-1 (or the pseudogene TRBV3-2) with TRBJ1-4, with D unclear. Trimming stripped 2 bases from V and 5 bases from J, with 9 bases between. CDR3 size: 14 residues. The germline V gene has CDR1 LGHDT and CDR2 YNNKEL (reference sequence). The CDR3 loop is CASSQTSQNEKLFF. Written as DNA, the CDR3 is TGTGCCAGCAGCCAAACCTCCCAGAATGAAAAACTGTTTTTT.

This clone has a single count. CDR3: CASSDQRGAVGNEQFF. Here the CDR3 DNA reads TGTGCCAGCAGTGATCAGCGGGGGGCCGTGGGGAATGAGCAGTTCTTC. The chain employs TRBV2 and TRBJ2-1; 9 nucleotides align to TRBD2. V shed 3 bases, J shed 7 bases, and the junction held 10 bases outside the gene matches. Germline V gene sequence: CDR1 SNHLY, CDR2 FYNNEI. The CDR3 covers 16 residues.

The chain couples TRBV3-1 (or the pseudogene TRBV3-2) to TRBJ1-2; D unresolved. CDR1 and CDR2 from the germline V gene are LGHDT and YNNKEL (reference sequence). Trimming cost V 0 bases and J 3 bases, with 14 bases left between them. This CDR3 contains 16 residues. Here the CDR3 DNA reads TGTGCCAGCAGCCAAGATGGTGAGTGGCAGGACTATGGCTACACCTTC. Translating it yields CASSQDGEWQDYGYTF.

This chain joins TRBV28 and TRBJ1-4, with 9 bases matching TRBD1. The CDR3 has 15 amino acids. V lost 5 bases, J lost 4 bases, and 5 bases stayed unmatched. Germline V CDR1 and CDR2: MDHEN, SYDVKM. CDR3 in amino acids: CASSPYRGLNEKLFF. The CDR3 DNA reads TGTGCCAGCAGTCCCTACAGGGGGCTTAATGAAAAACTGTTTTTT.

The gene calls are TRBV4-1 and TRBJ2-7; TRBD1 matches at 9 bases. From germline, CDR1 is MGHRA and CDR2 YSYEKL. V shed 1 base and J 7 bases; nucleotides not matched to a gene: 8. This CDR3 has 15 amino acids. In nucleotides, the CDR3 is TGCGCCAGCAGCCAAGTGGGACAGGGTACATGGGAGCAGTACTTC. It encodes CASSQVGQGTWEQYF.

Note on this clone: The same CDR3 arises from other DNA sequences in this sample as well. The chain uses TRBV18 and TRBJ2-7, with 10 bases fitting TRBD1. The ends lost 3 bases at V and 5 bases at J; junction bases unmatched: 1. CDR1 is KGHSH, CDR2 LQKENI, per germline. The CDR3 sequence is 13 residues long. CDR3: CASSPGTGDEQYF. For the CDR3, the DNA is TGTGCCAGCTCACCCGGGACAGGGGACGAGCAGTACTTC.

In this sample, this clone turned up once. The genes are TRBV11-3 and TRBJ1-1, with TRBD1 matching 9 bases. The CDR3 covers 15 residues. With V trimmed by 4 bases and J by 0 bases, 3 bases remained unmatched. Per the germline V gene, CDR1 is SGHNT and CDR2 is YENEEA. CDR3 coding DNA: TGTGCCAGCAGCTGGGGACAGGGTATGAACACTGAAGCTTTCTTT. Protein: CASSWGQGMNTEAFF.

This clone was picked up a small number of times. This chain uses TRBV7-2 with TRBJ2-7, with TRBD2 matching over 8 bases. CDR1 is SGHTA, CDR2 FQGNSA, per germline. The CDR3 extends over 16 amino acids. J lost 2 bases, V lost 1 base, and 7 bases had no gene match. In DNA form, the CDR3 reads TGTGCCAGCAGCTTAGAATTTAGCGGGGTAACCTACGAGCAGTACTTC. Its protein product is CASSLEFSGVTYEQYF.

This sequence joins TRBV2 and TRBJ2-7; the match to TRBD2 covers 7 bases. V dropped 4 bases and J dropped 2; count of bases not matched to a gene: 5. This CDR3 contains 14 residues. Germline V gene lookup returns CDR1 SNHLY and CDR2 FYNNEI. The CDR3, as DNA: TGTGCCAGCAGTGGGGGGGGACGGCCCTACGAGCAGTACTTC. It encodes CASSGGGRPYEQYF.

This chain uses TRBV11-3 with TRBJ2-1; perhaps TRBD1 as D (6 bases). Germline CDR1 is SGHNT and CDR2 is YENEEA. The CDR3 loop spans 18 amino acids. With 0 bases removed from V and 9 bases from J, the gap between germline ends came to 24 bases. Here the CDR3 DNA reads TGTGCCAGCAGCTTAGATGGCAGGGTGCCTCCACCACAGGGTGAGCAGTTCTTC. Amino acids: CASSLDGRVPPPQGEQFF. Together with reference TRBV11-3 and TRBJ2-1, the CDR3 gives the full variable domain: EAGVVQSPRYKIIEKKQPVAFWCNPISGHNTLYWYLQNLGQGPELLIRYENEEAVDDSQLPKDRFSAERLKGVDSTLKIQPAELGDSAVYLCASSLDGRVPPPQGEQFFGPGTRLTVL.

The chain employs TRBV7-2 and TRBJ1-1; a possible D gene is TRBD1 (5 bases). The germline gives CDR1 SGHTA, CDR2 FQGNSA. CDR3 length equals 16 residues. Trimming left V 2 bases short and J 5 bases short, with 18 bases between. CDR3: CASSLRSRQTGTEAFF. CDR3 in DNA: TGTGCCAGCAGCTTACGGTCGCGACAGACCGGGACTGAAGCTTTCTTT.

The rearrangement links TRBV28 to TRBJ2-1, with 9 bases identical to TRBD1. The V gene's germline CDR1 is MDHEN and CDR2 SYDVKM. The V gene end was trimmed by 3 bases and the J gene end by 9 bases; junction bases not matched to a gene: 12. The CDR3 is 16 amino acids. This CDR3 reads CASSFRGQGKGGEQFF. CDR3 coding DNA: TGTGCCAGCAGTTTCCGGGGACAGGGCAAGGGGGGTGAGCAGTTCTTC. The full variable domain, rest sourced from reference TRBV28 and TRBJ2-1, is DVKVTQSSRYLVKRTGEKVFLECVQDMDHENMFWYRQDPGLGLRLIYFSYDVKMKEKGDIPEGYSVSREKKERFSLILESASTNQTSMYLCASSFRGQGKGGEQFFGPGTRLTVL.

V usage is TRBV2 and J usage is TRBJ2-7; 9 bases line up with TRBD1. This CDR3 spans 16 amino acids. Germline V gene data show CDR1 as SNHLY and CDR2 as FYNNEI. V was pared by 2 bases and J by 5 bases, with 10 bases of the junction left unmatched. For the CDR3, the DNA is TGTGCCAGCAGTGAACTTAGGGACAGGGAGTCCGACGAGCAGTACTTC. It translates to CASSELRDRESDEQYF.

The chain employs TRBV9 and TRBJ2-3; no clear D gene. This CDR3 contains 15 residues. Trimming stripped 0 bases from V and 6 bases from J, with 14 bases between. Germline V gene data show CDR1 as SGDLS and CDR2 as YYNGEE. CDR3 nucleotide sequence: TGTGCCAGCAGCGTAGCGAGGCAAGTTTCGGATACGCAGTATTTT. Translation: CASSVARQVSDTQYF.